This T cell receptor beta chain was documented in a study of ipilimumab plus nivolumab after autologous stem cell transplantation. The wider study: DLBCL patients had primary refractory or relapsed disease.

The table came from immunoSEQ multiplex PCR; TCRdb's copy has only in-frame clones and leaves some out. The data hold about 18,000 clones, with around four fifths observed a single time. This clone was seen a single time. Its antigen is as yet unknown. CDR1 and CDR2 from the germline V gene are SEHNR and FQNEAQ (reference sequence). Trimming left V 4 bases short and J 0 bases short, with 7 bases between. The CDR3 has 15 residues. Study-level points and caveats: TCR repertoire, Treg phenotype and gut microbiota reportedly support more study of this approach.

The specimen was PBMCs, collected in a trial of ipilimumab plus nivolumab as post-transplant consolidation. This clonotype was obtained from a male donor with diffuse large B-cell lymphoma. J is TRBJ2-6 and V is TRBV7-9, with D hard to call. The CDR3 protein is CASSYTGSGANVLTF. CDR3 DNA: TGTGCCAGCAGCTATACGGGCTCTGGGGCCAACGTCCTGACTTTC.